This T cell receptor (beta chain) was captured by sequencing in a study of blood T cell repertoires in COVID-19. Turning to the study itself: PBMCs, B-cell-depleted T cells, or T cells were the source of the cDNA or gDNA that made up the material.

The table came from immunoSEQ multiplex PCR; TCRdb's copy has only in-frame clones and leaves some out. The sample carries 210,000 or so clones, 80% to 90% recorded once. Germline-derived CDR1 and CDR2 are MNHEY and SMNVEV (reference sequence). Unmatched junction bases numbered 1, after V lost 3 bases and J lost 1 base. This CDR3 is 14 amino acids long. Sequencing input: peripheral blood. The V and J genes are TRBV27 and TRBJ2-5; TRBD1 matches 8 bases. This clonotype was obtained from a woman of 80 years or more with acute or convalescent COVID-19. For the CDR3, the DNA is TGTGCCAGCAGTTTCCAGGGGGCCCAAGAGACCCAGTACTTC. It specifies CASSFQGAQETQYF.